This T cell receptor beta chain was documented in a study of blood T cell repertoires in COVID-19. On the study more broadly: Material from acute and convalescent COVID-19 was sourced from the United States, Italy and Spain. From T cells, B-cell-depleted T cells, or PBMCs came the material, which was cDNA or gDNA.

V was trimmed by 0 bases and J by 4 bases, leaving 12 bases between them. The CDR3 contains 15 residues. Germline assignment: CDR1 ENHRY and CDR2 SYGVKD. In the source study's methods: For nucleated cells, counts were estimated from reference gene primer amplification. Using immunoSEQ multiplex PCR, the repertoire was profiled, and TCRdb retains in-frame clones only, with some absent. V, J and clone size derive from that table, while D and trimming were established from the DNA sequence. Among 200,000 to 250,000 clones listed, roughly 80% were seen once. Sequenced input: peripheral blood. V is TRBV10-3 and J is TRBJ1-1; possibly TRBD1 for D (6 bases). The sequence was collected from a human donor in a cohort sampled during active COVID-19. The CDR3 here is CAISESGGPGTEAFF. The CDR3, as DNA: TGTGCCATCAGTGAGTCGGGGGGGCCAGGCACTGAAGCTTTCTTT.